The clone carrying this T cell receptor beta chain appeared a few times. Its antigen is still unknown. The sample originates from a study of T cells in Graves' hyperthyroidism and ophthalmopathy. Ophthalmopathy in the patients scored at least 3 on Clinical Activity Score and at least 4 on NOSPECS grade, lasting under 3 months. Diagnoses were established using clinical symptoms, serum thyroxine and TRAb, thyroid ultrasound and orbital computed tomography. PBMCs were collected from a roughly 10 ml volume of fresh peripheral blood. Trimming pared 5 bases from V and 11 bases from J, leaving 15 bases between. Germline V gene lookup returns CDR1 SQVTM and CDR2 ANQGSEA. CDR3 length equals 12 residues. The study, taken as a whole, reports: Blood shared most expanded thyroid clonotypes above 0.001.

Amplification targeted TCR beta CDR3 regions from RNA transcripts. The TCR CDR3 first-round RT-PCR relied on the HTBI primer set. In TCRdb, the multiplex PCR reads were re-called with MiXCR into one record per CDR3 protein. This sample has approximately 600,000 distinct CDR3 sequences, with around 21% found just once. The sequenced sample consisted of blood. The receptor comes from a young man with Graves' ophthalmopathy. This sequence joins TRBV29-1 and TRBJ1-4, with D uncertain. CDR3 loop: CSVSLLTGKLFF. DNA for the CDR3: TGCAGCGTTTCCCTCCTCACGGGGAAACTGTTTTTT.